Listed here are 26 T cell receptor beta chains from one sample, sequenced in a study of cytomegalovirus exposure and HLA in healthy donors. Primers: 60 Vbeta forward and 13 Jbeta reverse. The data were produced by immunoSEQ multiplex PCR, yet TCRdb's version contains in-frame clones alone and is incomplete. The data hold fewer than 300,000 clones, with 80% observed a single time. The sequenced sample consisted of PBMCs. The origin of the receptors is a girl aged 2 to 10 in good health and CMV-seronegative.

This clone was recorded once. The J gene is TRBJ2-3, the V gene TRBV28; D ambiguous. In germline, CDR1 is MDHEN, CDR2 SYDVKM. The CDR3 covers 16 residues. Trimming took off 5 bases at V and 0 bases at J, with 15 bases between the two ends. CDR3 protein: CASSVSGDPSTDTQYF. CDR3 DNA sequence: TGTGCCAGCAGTGTGTCTGGAGACCCTAGCACAGATACGCAGTATTTT. Using reference TRBV28 and TRBJ2-3 for the parts outside the CDR3, the full variable domain is DVKVTQSSRYLVKRTGEKVFLECVQDMDHENMFWYRQDPGLGLRLIYFSYDVKMKEKGDIPEGYSVSREKKERFSLILESASTNQTSMYLCASSVSGDPSTDTQYFGPGTRLTVL.

The chain carries TRBV9 and TRBJ1-5; D gene ambiguous. V was trimmed by 0 bases and J by 7 bases, leaving 14 bases between them. Germline CDR1 and CDR2: SGDLS and YYNGEE. The CDR3 runs to 15 residues. The CDR3 coding sequence is TGTGCCAGCAGCGTAGGTGTTGGGGAGAACCAGCCCCAGCATTTT. This encodes CASSVGVGENQPQHF.

As for this clone: Germline is not matched at one junction end, which may reflect a read error. V gene TRBV5-1 combines with J gene TRBJ2-7; TRBD2 agrees at 10 bases. Germline lookup yields CDR1 SGHRS and CDR2 YFSETQ. CDR3 length equals 15 residues. The CDR3 is CASSPDTSGTYGQYF. CDR3 coding DNA: TGCGCCAGCAGCCCGGATACTAGCGGGACCTACGGGCAGTACTTC.

V usage is TRBV7-8 and J usage is TRBJ2-5, with D possibly matching TRBD1 (6 bases). V lost 5 bases, J lost 2 bases, and 12 bases lay in between. Germline lookup yields CDR1 SGHVS and CDR2 FQNEAQ. The CDR3 loop spans 14 amino acids. In DNA, the CDR3 is TGTGCCAGCAGCGGGGACAACCAACAAGAGACCCAGTACTTC. It yields the protein CASSGDNQQETQYF. Based on the CDR3 plus reference TRBV7-8 and TRBJ2-5, the full variable domain is GAGVSQSPRYKVAKRGQDVALRCDPISGHVSLFWYQQALGQGPEFLTYFQNEAQLDKSGLPSDRFFAERPEGSVSTLKIQRTQQEDSAVYLCASSGDNQQETQYFGPGTRLLVL.

The chain joins TRBV19 to TRBJ2-4, with a weak D call TRBD1 (6 bases). Per the germline V gene, CDR1 is LNHDA and CDR2 is SQIVND (reference sequence). CDR3 length equals 17 residues. V was clipped by 0 bases and J by 3 bases, with 15 bases between them. The DNA for the CDR3 is TGTGCCAGTAGTATAGAATCTAGGGGGTTAGGCAAAAACATTCAGTACTTC. It encodes CASSIESRGLGKNIQYF.

The genes are TRBV11-2 and TRBJ2-3; no reliable D call. This CDR3 contains 18 residues. Germline V gene sequence: CDR1 SGHAT, CDR2 FQNNGV. The V and J ends lost 6 bases and 0 bases respectively, with 22 bases between them. The CDR3 DNA sequence: TGTGCCAGCAGTTTCCGATCATTGGTACGGAGTAGCACAGATACGCAGTATTTT. Protein sequence: CASSFRSLVRSSTDTQYF.

The chain has TRBV5-4 and TRBJ2-3; tentative D call: TRBD2 (6 bases). The CDR3 runs 14 residues. From germline, CDR1 is SGHNT and CDR2 YYREEE (reference sequence). V was trimmed by 4 bases and J by 4 bases, leaving 13 bases between them. This CDR3 reads CASSGPWGADTQYF. DNA of the CDR3: TGTGCCAGCAGCGGCCCTTGGGGGGCAGATACGCAGTATTTT.

This chain uses TRBV7-3 with TRBJ1-1; 8 bases map to TRBD1. Germline assignment: CDR1 SGHTA and CDR2 FQGTGA. Trimming cost V 6 bases and J 5 bases; bases outside gene matches: 5. This CDR3 contains 13 residues. The CDR3 sequence is CASRQGARTEAFF. DNA for the CDR3: TGTGCCAGCAGGCAGGGGGCGAGGACTGAAGCTTTCTTT.

The V and J genes are TRBV19 and TRBJ1-4; 7 bases are a match to TRBD1. Unmatched junction bases numbered 15, after V lost 9 bases and J lost 8 bases. The CDR3 length is 15 residues. Per the germline V gene, CDR1 is LNHDA and CDR2 is SQIVND (reference sequence). The CDR3 DNA follows: TGTGCCAGCGCCCCTAACAGGGGATTGAGCGAAAAACTGTTTTTT. Protein product: CASAPNRGLSEKLFF. Based on the CDR3 plus reference TRBV19 and TRBJ1-4, the full variable domain is DGGITQSPKYLFRKEGQNVTLSCEQNLNHDAMYWYRQDPGQGLRLIYYSQIVNDFQKGDIAEGYSVSREKKESFPLTVTSAQKNPTAFYLCASAPNRGLSEKLFFGSGTQLSVL.

The rearrangement links TRBV28 to TRBJ1-2; perhaps TRBD1 as D (6 bases). Trimming pared 11 bases from V and 10 bases from J, leaving 20 bases between. The length of the CDR3 is 12 residues. CDR1 MDHEN and CDR2 SYDVKM come from the germline V gene. This CDR3 is CAGSGTGLDYTF. CDR3 nucleotides: TGTGCCGGATCCGGAACAGGGCTTGACTACACCTTC.

The rearrangement uses TRBV11-3 and TRBJ2-5; 12 bases are shared with TRBD2. The length of the CDR3 is 16 residues. Germline assignment: CDR1 SGHNT and CDR2 YENEEA. The trim removed 3 bases at V and 0 bases at J, leaving 2 bases unmatched. The CDR3 loop reads CASSFRLAGDQETQYF. The CDR3 bases are TGTGCCAGCAGCTTCCGACTAGCGGGGGACCAAGAGACCCAGTACTTC.

Here the CDR3 DNA reads TGTGCCAGCAGCGTAGATTCGGACTGGCGGGGGGACGGAGATACGCAGTATTTT. Its protein is CASSVDSDWRGDGDTQYF. V and J are TRBV9 and TRBJ2-3; 8 bases match TRBD2. The germline CDR1 and CDR2 sequences are SGDLS and YYNGEE. CDR3 length: 18 amino acids. The V gene end was trimmed by 0 bases and the J gene end by 5 bases; junction bases not matched to a gene: 14.

V and J are TRBV7-9 and TRBJ2-1; tentative D call: TRBD2 (6 bases). The V end lost 11 bases, the J end lost 5 bases, and 19 bases lay between the germline ends. CDR3 size: 14 residues. CDR1 is SEHNR and CDR2 is FQNEAQ in the germline V gene (reference sequence). The CDR3 DNA follows: TGTGCCGCCTCAGTCACTAGCCGAAACAATGAGCAGTTCTTC. Protein sequence: CAASVTSRNNEQFF.

The chain joins TRBV27 to TRBJ2-1, with 7 bases identical to TRBD1. CDR3 length: 14 amino acids. V shed 10 bases, J shed 5 bases, and the junction held 11 bases outside the gene matches. Germline V gene data show CDR1 as MNHEY and CDR2 as SMNVEV (reference sequence). CDR3 nucleotide sequence: TGTGCCACTCACAGGGGAAATGGGAACAATGAGCAGTTCTTC. It translates to CATHRGNGNNEQFF.

This clone occurred a few times. DNA for the CDR3: TGCGCCAGCAGCCGGACAGGTCGGGCAACTAATGAAAAACTGTTTTTT. Its translation: CASSRTGRATNEKLFF. The chain has TRBV5-1 and TRBJ1-4; 7 bases fit TRBD1. This CDR3 spans 16 amino acids. In germline, CDR1 is SGHRS, CDR2 YFSETQ. V shed 4 bases, J shed 0 bases, and the junction held 6 bases outside the gene matches.

The chain couples TRBV27 to TRBJ1-6, with TRBD1 as a possible D gene (5 bases). V dropped 5 bases and J dropped 7 bases, with 12 bases sitting between them. Germline CDR1 and CDR2: MNHEY and SMNVEV (reference sequence). The CDR3 has 14 residues. CDR3 in DNA: TGTGCCAGCAGTCCAGGGAAACGAAATTCACCCCTCCACTTT. Translated, it gives CASSPGKRNSPLHF.

This chain connects TRBV18 to TRBJ1-2; 10 bases map to TRBD1. The CDR3 consists of 14 residues. V lost 5 bases, J lost 3 bases, and 3 bases stayed unmatched. Germline-derived CDR1 and CDR2 are KGHSH and LQKENI. The CDR3 region is CASSATGGDYGYTF. CDR3 in DNA: TGTGCCAGCTCAGCGACAGGGGGCGACTATGGCTACACCTTC. Variable domain in full (rest from reference TRBV18 and TRBJ1-2): NAGVMQNPRHLVRRRGQEARLRCSPMKGHSHVYWYRQLPEEGLKFMVYLQKENIIDESGMPKERFSAEFPKEGPSILRIQQVVRGDSAAYFCASSATGGDYGYTFGSGTRLTVV.

V gene TRBV9 combines with J gene TRBJ1-1, with 10 bases that match TRBD1. The V segment lost 0 bases and the J segment 4 bases; nucleotides outside the gene matches: 0. The CDR3 covers 14 residues. Per the germline V gene, CDR1 is SGDLS and CDR2 is YYNGEE. Here the CDR3 DNA reads TGTGCCAGCAGCGTAGGGACAGGGGGCACTGAAGCTTTCTTT. Residues: CASSVGTGGTEAFF.

This clone was recorded only once. The DNA for the CDR3 is TGTGCCAGCAGCTTATCTCAGGGGGCCCACGAGCAGTACTTC. Residues: CASSLSQGAHEQYF. This chain joins TRBV7-9 and TRBJ2-7; 8 bases align to TRBD1. Germline V lookup: CDR1 SEHNR, CDR2 FQNEAQ (reference sequence). V trimming: 2 bases; J trimming: 5 bases; junction bases outside the gene matches: 5. The CDR3 covers 14 residues.

This CDR3 reads CAWSSGLARSEQFF. CDR3 bases: TGTGCCTGGAGTTCGGGACTAGCTAGGTCTGAGCAGTTCTTC. The chain uses TRBV30 and TRBJ2-1; 9 nucleotides line up with TRBD2. The CDR3 length is 14 residues. CDR1 and CDR2 from the germline V gene are GTSNPN and SVGIG (reference sequence). J was trimmed by 9 bases and V by 2 bases; bases with no gene match: 8.

CDR3 in DNA: TGTGCCAGCAGCTTCGGGGACAGGGACGAGCAGTACTTC. Protein sequence: CASSFGDRDEQYF. The rearrangement uses TRBV5-4 and TRBJ2-7; 9 bases are shared with TRBD1. This CDR3 is 13 amino acids long. Trimming removed 2 bases from V and 5 bases from J; junction bases left unmatched: 2. The germline CDR1 and CDR2 sequences are SGHNT and YYREEE (reference sequence).

The chain is built from TRBV7-9 and TRBJ2-1; D remains ambiguous. Germline CDR1 SEHNR, CDR2 FQNEAQ (reference sequence). This CDR3 is built from 14 residues. V was shortened by 1 base and J by 9 bases, with 13 bases between the two germline ends. The CDR3 DNA reads TGTGCCAGCAGCTTAGTGTTTTCCCGCGCTGAGCAGTTCTTC. It yields the protein CASSLVFSRAEQFF.

The rearrangement uses TRBV5-1 and TRBJ2-5; 7 bases are shared with TRBD2. V shed 3 bases and J 2 bases; nucleotides not matched to a gene: 7. Germline-derived CDR1 and CDR2 are SGHRS and YFSETQ. The length of the CDR3 is 15 residues. CDR3 loop: CASSSRDYKQETQYF. The CDR3 nucleotides read TGCGCCAGCAGCTCCCGGGACTACAAACAAGAGACCCAGTACTTC.

J is TRBJ2-7 and V is TRBV6-6; TRBD1 might be the D (5 bases). With 5 bases removed from V and 4 bases from J, the gap between germline ends came to 15 bases. Germline CDR1 MNHNY, CDR2 SVGAGI (reference sequence). This CDR3 comprises 14 residues. This CDR3 is CASSRTRPRYEQYF. CDR3 bases: TGTGCCAGCAGTCGGACAAGACCGCGGTACGAGCAGTACTTC.

The rearrangement joins TRBV18 to TRBJ2-3, with a weak D call TRBD2 (5 bases). From germline, CDR1 is KGHSH and CDR2 LQKENI. The V and J ends lost 0 bases and 4 bases respectively, with 8 bases between them. This CDR3 region has 14 residues. CDR3 sequence reads: CASSPPSEADTQYF. The CDR3 DNA follows: TGTGCCAGCTCACCACCTAGCGAGGCAGATACGCAGTATTTT.

This chain joins TRBV21-1 and TRBJ2-1; the table assigns TRBD1, which was not confirmed against the DNA. TRBV21-1 counts as a pseudogene. The CDR3 length is 18 residues. The CDR3, as DNA: TGTGCCAGCAGCAAAGGCCAAAGCCGGGACAGGGTGAACAATGAGCAGTTCTTC. Translating gives CASSKGQSRDRVNNEQFF.